These 18 T cell receptor beta chains were all obtained from the same sample, sequenced in a study of tumor-infiltrating lymphocytes in primary liver carcinoma (dated by TCRdb to the late 2010s). The reads were generated on an Illumina HiSeq 2500. TCRbeta-specific cDNA was reverse-transcribed from about 0.45 ug total RNA using a constant-region primer and ProtoScript II reverse transcriptase. TCRbeta libraries were built with three nested multiplex PCR rounds, a slightly modified ARM-PCR procedure. Each of the first two PCR rounds ran for about 10 cycles and used multiplex TRBV1-TRBV30 forward primers together with a Cbeta reverse primer. TCRdb reprocessing: public reads trimmed at Q25 with fastp, clones called with MiXCR, in-frame beta chains kept. Under each unique CDR3 protein, matching rows form one entry showing the most common genes and DNA. This sample is represented by 60,000 or so distinct CDR3 sequences; less than 75% of them were singletons. The ten largest clones add up to approximately 52% of the sample.

Total RNA and DNA were co-extracted without cell sorting from roughly 20-30 mg of bulk tissue using the AllPrep DNA/RNA mini kit. Sequenced input: liver tumor tissue from sampling region 2. The cell subset or site label corresponds to: tumor region T2, inferior pole. Source of these receptors: a man aged 35 to 55 with primary liver carcinoma and hepatitis B virus infection.

For the CDR3, the DNA is TGTGCCAGCAGCCAAGCGAGGGGAGGCTACGAGCAGTACTTC. The encoded protein is CASSQARGGYEQYF. V is TRBV14 and J is TRBJ2-7, with D possibly being TRBD2 (6 bases). Trimming pared 1 base from V and 3 bases from J, leaving 10 bases between. Germline lookup yields CDR1 SGHDN and CDR2 FVKESK. The CDR3 totals 14 residues.

The V gene is TRBV5-6, the J gene TRBJ2-5; D call uncertain. Germline V gene data show CDR1 as SGHDT and CDR2 as YYEEEE. The CDR3 loop spans 16 amino acids. V was trimmed by 1 base and J by 5 bases, leaving 18 bases between them. CDR3 residues: CASSLSDGPIRETQYF. CDR3 nucleotides: TGTGCCAGCAGCTTGTCTGACGGCCCAATCCGGGAGACCCAGTACTTC.

The chain combines TRBV11-2 with TRBJ2-5, with D perhaps matching TRBD2 (6 bases). This CDR3 comprises 16 residues. V was pared by 7 bases and J by 7 bases, with 25 bases between. Germline CDR1 SGHAT, CDR2 FQNNGV. The CDR3 reads CASNQTPGGGKRTQYF. The DNA of the CDR3 is TGTGCCAGCAACCAAACTCCTGGCGGAGGGAAAAGGACCCAGTACTTC.

As to this clonotype: One junction end does not reproduce the germline sequence, and a read error may be involved. The CDR3 DNA reads as TGCAGCGTTGAAGAGGAATACGAGACAGTCCAAGAGACCCAGTGCTTC. It specifies CSVEEEYETVQETQCF. V gene TRBV29-1 combines with J gene TRBJ2-5; the D gene is possibly TRBD1 (5 bases). Germline CDR1 and CDR2: SQVTM and ANQGSEA. The CDR3 totals 16 residues.

CDR3 coding DNA: TGTGCCAGCAGTTTAGCGCGGGCTAGCGGGAGCCTCTCGTACAAGCAGTACTTC. Translation: CASSLARASGSLSYKQYF. The genes are TRBV12-3 or TRBV12-4 and TRBJ2-7; 10 nucleotides agree with TRBD2. The CDR3 sequence is 18 residues long. Germline trimming cut 0 bases from V and 8 bases from J; bases unmatched to any gene: 16.

Notes on this clonotype: This CDR3 fails to terminate in the conserved phenylalanine or tryptophan, so it likely reflects a read error. The chain has TRBV4-1 and TRBJ2-1; D gene unclear. V was clipped by 0 bases and J by 9 bases, with 21 bases between them. CDR1 is MGHRA and CDR2 is YSYEKL in the germline V gene. CDR3 length equals 17 residues. The CDR3 sequence is CASSQDQGRNPSREQFI. The DNA of the CDR3 is TGCGCCAGCAGCCAAGATCAAGGTAGGAACCCCTCTCGTGAGCAGTTCATC.

The table lists this clonotype with a few counts. The rearrangement links TRBV12-3 or TRBV12-4 to TRBJ2-2, with D perhaps matching TRBD1 or TRBD2 (6 bases each). The length of the CDR3 is 15 residues. Trimming shortened V by 8 bases and J by 0 bases, and 13 bases separated the two germline ends. CDR3 nucleotide sequence: TGTGCCAGCCGGGGGTGGGACACGAACACCGGGGAGCTGTTTTTT. This translates into CASRGWDTNTGELFF.

Note on this clonotype: At one boundary the junction diverges from the germline segment, which might be a read error. This chain joins TRBV12-3 or TRBV12-4 and TRBJ2-5; 7 nucleotides align to TRBD2. This CDR3 is built from 13 residues. CDR3 loop: CANSLSGVETQYF. CDR3 in DNA: TGTGCCAACAGTTTGAGCGGGGTAGAGACCCAGTACTTC.

Regarding this clonotype: A much more abundant neighbour one base away suggests this may be a read error. The gene calls are TRBV28 and TRBJ1-5; D not certain. The CDR3 is 14 residues long. The V gene lost 3 bases and the J gene lost 6 bases, with 12 bases spanning the gap. From germline, CDR1 is MDHEN and CDR2 SYDVKM. CDR3 sequence: CASSLVGFSQPQHF. CDR3 nucleotides: TGTGCCAGCAGTTTGGTGGGGTTCAGTCAGCCCCAGCATTTT.

This clonotype has a count of ten or more. The chain links TRBV5-1 to TRBJ2-2, with 7 bases matching TRBD2. CDR1 SGHRS and CDR2 YFSETQ come from the germline V gene. The J segment lost 0 bases and the V segment lost 8 bases, leaving 10 bases of the junction unmatched. The CDR3 runs 16 residues. The chain's CDR3 is CASRTSAPPNTGELFF. The CDR3 DNA is TGCGCCAGTAGAACTAGCGCACCACCGAACACCGGGGAGCTGTTTTTT. Full variable domain (outside the CDR3, taken from reference TRBV5-1 and TRBJ2-2): KAGVTQTPRYLIKTRGQQVTLSCSPISGHRSVSWYQQTPGQGLQFLFEYFSETQRNKGNFPGRFSGRQFSNSRSEMNVSTLELGDSALYLCASRTSAPPNTGELFFGEGSRLTVL.

Points on this clonotype: Here the CDR3 omits its conserved ending phenylalanine or tryptophan, so a read error is the likely source. V gene TRBV29-1 combines with J gene TRBJ2-7; a weak D match, TRBD2 (6 bases). From germline, CDR1 is SQVTM and CDR2 ANQGSEA. The CDR3 covers 13 residues. The CDR3 spells CSVRAGTAYEQYL. The CDR3 DNA sequence: TGTAGCGTGCGTGCCGGGACTGCTTACGAGCAGTACTTA.

V gene TRBV10-3 combines with J gene TRBJ2-2; 7 bases fit TRBD2. The CDR3 sequence is 14 residues long. Trimming at V came to 6 bases and at J to 10 bases, leaving 11 bases not matched to a gene. From germline, CDR1 is ENHRY and CDR2 SYGVKD. This CDR3 reads CAIRERDDTTELFF. CDR3 nucleotides: TGTGCCATCAGGGAGCGGGATGACACCACGGAGCTGTTTTTT.

The chain has TRBV12-3 or TRBV12-4 and TRBJ2-7; D perhaps matches TRBD2 (6 bases). The CDR3 contains 14 residues. The germline V and J ends were trimmed by 5 bases and 5 bases, with 16 bases remaining between them. CDR3 residues: CASSPSGWGDEQYF. In DNA form, the CDR3 reads TGTGCCAGCAGTCCCAGCGGGTGGGGCGACGAGCAGTACTTC.

The sample holds one count of this clonotype. Likely a read error: the CDR3 ends without its conserved phenylalanine or tryptophan. CDR3 nucleotide sequence: TGCGCCAGCAGCTTTGACATGGACCCGGGGCGAGGCTACGAGCAGTACTAC. This translates into CASSFDMDPGRGYEQYY. The V gene is TRBV5-1, the J gene TRBJ2-7, with D perhaps matching TRBD1 or TRBD2 (5 bases each). Germline V gene lookup returns CDR1 SGHRS and CDR2 YFSETQ. V lost 2 bases and J 3 bases, leaving 21 bases between the germline ends. The CDR3 consists of 17 residues.

Comments on this clonotype: One end of the junction is discordant with germline, which a read error may explain. The V call is TRBV4-3, the J call TRBJ2-7; no clear D. In germline, CDR1 is LGHNA, CDR2 YSLEER. The CDR3 is made up of 15 amino acids. The chain's CDR3 is CANSQDLNGAYEQYF. The DNA for the CDR3 is TGCGCCAACAGCCAAGATCTGAACGGAGCCTACGAGCAATATTTT.

With regard to this clonotype: The junction differs from germline at one of its ends, possibly a read error. V and J are TRBV11-2 and TRBJ2-5; 8 bases map to TRBD2. This CDR3 comprises 16 residues. Germline V gene data show CDR1 as SGHAT and CDR2 as FQNNGV. CDR3 in amino acids: CVSSQTPCGGKEIQYF. In DNA, the CDR3 is TGTGTTAGCAGCCAAACTCCTTGCGGGGGGAAAGAGATCCAGTACTTC.

About this clonotype itself: This CDR3 fails to terminate in the conserved phenylalanine or tryptophan, so it likely reflects a read error. The genes are TRBV10-3 and TRBJ2-6; a possible D gene is TRBD2 (5 bases). Deletions cut 4 bases from V and 4 bases from J, with 14 bases between. The V gene's germline CDR1 is ENHRY and CDR2 SYGVKD. CDR3 length: 16 amino acids. CDR3 in amino acids: CAISAAWESGANVLTL. The CDR3, as DNA: TGTGCCATCAGTGCTGCCTGGGAGAGCGGGGCCAACGTCCTGACTCTC.

As for this clonotype: Because the CDR3 is missing its conserved closing phenylalanine or tryptophan, this is likely a read error. The V call is TRBV11-2, the J call TRBJ2-7; a weak D match, TRBD1 (5 bases). V gave up 1 base and J gave up 4 bases, with 11 bases separating them. Germline values: CDR1 SGHAT, CDR2 FQNNGV. CDR3 length: 14 residues. CDR3 sequence reads: CASSLGPAGYEQYL. The CDR3 region has the DNA TGTGCCAGCAGCTTAGGTCCGGCAGGGTACGAGCAGTACCTC.